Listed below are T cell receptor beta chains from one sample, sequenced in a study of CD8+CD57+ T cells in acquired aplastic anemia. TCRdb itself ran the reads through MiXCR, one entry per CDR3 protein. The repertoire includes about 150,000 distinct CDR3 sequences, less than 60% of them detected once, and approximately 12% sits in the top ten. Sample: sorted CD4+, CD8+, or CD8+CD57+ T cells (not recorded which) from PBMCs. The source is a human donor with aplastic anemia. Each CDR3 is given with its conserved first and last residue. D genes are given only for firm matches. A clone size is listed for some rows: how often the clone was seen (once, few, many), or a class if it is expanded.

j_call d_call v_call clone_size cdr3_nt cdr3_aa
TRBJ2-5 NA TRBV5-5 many TGTGCCAGCAGCTCCCTGGGGGCCCAAGAGACCCAGTACTTC CASSSLGAQETQYF
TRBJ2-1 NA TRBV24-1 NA TGTGCCACCAGTGCCTCCGGGGAGATCTCCTACAATGAGCAGTTCTTC CATSASGEISYNEQFF
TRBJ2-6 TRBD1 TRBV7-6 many TGTGCCAGCAGCTTAAGGGCGGACAGGGGAAGTGGGGCCAACGTCCTGACTTTC CASSLRADRGSGANVLTF
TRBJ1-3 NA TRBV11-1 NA TGTGCCAGCAGACCGGAGTTGGGAGTTGTGAACTCTGGAAACACCATATATTTT CASRPELGVVNSGNTIYF
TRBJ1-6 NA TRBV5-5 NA TGTGCCAGCAGCTTATTCGGACAGCTTAATTCACCCCTCCACTTT CASSLFGQLNSPLHF
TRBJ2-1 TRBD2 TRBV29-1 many TGCAGCGTTGAAGATCCAAGAGCGGGGGACTACAATGAGCAGTTCTTC CSVEDPRAGDYNEQFF
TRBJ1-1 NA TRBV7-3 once TGTGCCAGCAGTTTCACAGGGAACACTGAAGCTTTCTTT CASSFTGNTEAFF
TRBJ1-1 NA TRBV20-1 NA TGCAGTGCTAGAGACCCCCAAGGGGCGAACACTGAAGCTTTCTTT CSARDPQGANTEAFF
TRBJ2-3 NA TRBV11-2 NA TGTGCCAGCAGCTTACTCAACGTGGCAGGGGCAGATACGCAGTATTTT CASSLLNVAGADTQYF
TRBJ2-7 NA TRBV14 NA TGTGCCAGCAGCCAAGGACTGCCTACAGAGCAGTACTTC CASSQGLPTEQYF
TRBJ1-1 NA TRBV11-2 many TGTGCCAGCAGCTTAGTGGCCACAGGGCCTATGAACACTGAAGCTTTCTTT CASSLVATGPMNTEAFF
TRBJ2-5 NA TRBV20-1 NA TGCAGTGCTAGGGGATTGAAACGGAGCGACCAAGAGACCCAGTACTTC CSARGLKRSDQETQYF
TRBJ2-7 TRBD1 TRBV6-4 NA TGTGCCAGCAGCCACAGGGGGCATGAGCGGTACTTC CASSHRGHERYF
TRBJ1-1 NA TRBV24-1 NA TGTGCCACCCGCGGCGGGGCGTACGAAGCTTTCTTT CATRGGAYEAFF
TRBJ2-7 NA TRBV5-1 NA TGCGCCAGCAGCCCTACCCCTTTCGAGCAGTACTTC CASSPTPFEQYF
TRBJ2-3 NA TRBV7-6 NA TGTGCCAGCAGCCCACAGGGAACAGATACGCAGTATTTT CASSPQGTDTQYF
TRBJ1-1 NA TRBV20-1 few TGCAGTGCTAGAGTGGGGAGCACTGAAGCTTTCTTT CSARVGSTEAFF
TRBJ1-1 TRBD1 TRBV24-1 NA TGTGCCACCAGTGACCGAGGACAGGGGGTTGAAGCTTTCTTT CATSDRGQGVEAFF
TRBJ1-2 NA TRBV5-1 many TGCGCCAGCAGCCCAACAGGGATTGGAAATGGCTACACCTTC CASSPTGIGNGYTF
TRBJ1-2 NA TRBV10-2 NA TGCGCCAGCAGTGAAGCCCAGTCTGGCTACACCTTC CASSEAQSGYTF
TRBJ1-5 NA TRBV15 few TGTGCCACCAGCGCTCGCTCAGGGTTGGTCAATCAGCCCCAGCATTTT CATSARSGLVNQPQHF